A single sample gave rise to the 16 T cell receptor beta chains below, sequenced in a study of T cell responses to AZD1222 COVID-19 vaccine. The repertoire was sequenced with immunoSEQ multiplex PCR; TCRdb's copy has only in-frame clones and lacks some. This table has 75,000 to 100,000 clones, around nine tenths appearing once. The material was peripheral blood, obtained on day 0 of AZD1222 vaccination. Receptors were obtained from an adult in good health.

The V and J genes are TRBV6-5 and TRBJ1-1, with D possibly being TRBD1 (5 bases). Trimming removed 6 bases from V and 0 bases from J, with 14 bases in between. The V gene's germline CDR1 is MNHEY and CDR2 SVGAGI. There are 15 residues in the CDR3. The CDR3 is CASSSWRGMNTEAFF. CDR3 sequence (DNA): TGTGCCAGCAGCTCCTGGAGGGGCATGAACACTGAAGCTTTCTTT.

This clone showed up just once. This sequence joins TRBV30 and TRBJ1-1; 7 bases align to TRBD1. Germline-derived CDR1 and CDR2 are GTSNPN and SVGIG (reference sequence). The CDR3 sequence is 13 residues long. The V segment lost 5 bases and the J segment 1 base; nucleotides outside the gene matches: 4. CDR3 coding DNA: TGTGCCTGGTCGGGACAGTCGAACACTGAAGCTTTCTTT. It encodes CAWSGQSNTEAFF. The full variable domain, its missing parts supplied by reference TRBV30 and TRBJ1-1, is SQTIHQWPATLVQPVGSPLSLECTVEGTSNPNLYWYRQAAGRGLQLLFYSVGIGQISSEVPQNLSASRPQDRQFILSSKKLLLSDSGFYLCAWSGQSNTEAFFGQGTRLTVV.

The V and J genes are TRBV7-2 and TRBJ1-3; D is unresolved. From germline, CDR1 is SGHTA and CDR2 FQGNSA. V dropped 5 bases and J dropped 0 bases, with 5 bases sitting between them. The CDR3 loop spans 13 amino acids. The CDR3 DNA follows: TGTGCCAGCAGCCTCTACTCTGGAAACACCATATATTTT. This sequence encodes CASSLYSGNTIYF.

This chain connects TRBV25-1 to TRBJ1-2; D remains unclear. CDR3 length: 14 residues. V shed 4 bases and J shed 0 bases, with 9 bases lying between them. Germline assignment: CDR1 MGHDK and CDR2 SYGVNS. The CDR3 here is CASSVLSSNYGYTF. The CDR3 DNA is TGTGCCAGCAGTGTGCTAAGTTCTAACTATGGCTACACCTTC.

CDR3 nucleotides: TGCAGCGTTGTTTCGTTGCAGAAAAACACTGAAGCTTTCTTT. It translates to CSVVSLQKNTEAFF. The chain combines TRBV29-1 with TRBJ1-1; no firm D call. This CDR3 is 14 amino acids long. V was pared by 4 bases and J by 2 bases, with 14 bases between. Germline V gene sequence: CDR1 SQVTM, CDR2 ANQGSEA.

This clone has more than one count but fewer than ten. V is TRBV28 and J is TRBJ1-5; no clear D. Trimming removed 0 bases from V and 0 bases from J, with 6 bases in between. The CDR3 spans 15 residues. Per germline, CDR1 MDHEN and CDR2 SYDVKM. The chain's CDR3 is CASSLWQHSNQPQHF. CDR3 in DNA: TGTGCCAGCAGTTTATGGCAGCATAGCAATCAGCCCCAGCATTTT.

The chain carries TRBV19 and TRBJ2-5; 7 nucleotides agree with TRBD2. CDR1 LNHDA and CDR2 SQIVND come from the germline V gene (reference sequence). The J segment lost 3 bases and the V segment lost 4 bases, leaving 11 bases of the junction unmatched. The CDR3 runs 16 residues. The CDR3 reads CASSRRAGEVEETQYF. CDR3 coding DNA: TGTGCCAGTAGTAGACGGGCGGGAGAGGTAGAAGAGACCCAGTACTTC.

The chain carries TRBV11-2 and TRBJ2-7; 9 nucleotides align to TRBD2. Germline-derived CDR1 and CDR2 are SGHAT and FQNNGV. The CDR3 is 14 amino acids. V was pared by 5 bases and J by 2 bases, with 4 bases of the junction left unmatched. The CDR3 here is CASSPRLAAYEQYF. CDR3 DNA: TGTGCCAGCAGCCCGAGACTAGCGGCCTACGAGCAGTACTTC.

In its sample, this clone was seen once. This sequence joins TRBV10-3 and TRBJ1-1, with 7 bases matching TRBD1. Germline V gene lookup returns CDR1 ENHRY and CDR2 SYGVKD. With 5 bases clipped from V and 2 bases from J, the junction kept 8 bases outside the gene matches. The CDR3 spans 15 residues. CDR3 sequence: CAISQPGTENTEAFF. The DNA for the CDR3 is TGTGCCATCAGTCAACCCGGGACAGAAAACACTGAAGCTTTCTTT.

The chain couples TRBV6-2 or TRBV6-3 to TRBJ1-5, with 9 bases identical to TRBD1. CDR1 MNHEY and CDR2 SVGEGT come from the germline V gene. J lost 0 bases, V lost 5 bases, and 8 bases had no gene match. The CDR3 runs 17 residues. CDR3 in amino acids: CASSPDRGKISNQPQHF. The CDR3 coding sequence is TGTGCCAGCAGTCCGGACAGGGGAAAGATTAGCAATCAGCCCCAGCATTTT.

The chain employs TRBV6-5 and TRBJ1-1; 9 bases align to TRBD1. The length of the CDR3 is 15 residues. Trimming at V came to 6 bases and at J to 4 bases, leaving 9 bases not matched to a gene. The V gene's germline CDR1 is MNHEY and CDR2 SVGAGI. The CDR3 loop reads CASRAGTGIGTEAFF. CDR3 DNA: TGTGCCAGCAGAGCCGGGACAGGGATTGGCACTGAAGCTTTCTTT.

The gene calls are TRBV19 and TRBJ2-7; a possible D gene is TRBD1 (7 bases). The CDR3 is 15 residues long. V was cut by 1 base and J by 1 base, with 11 bases left in between. The germline V gene has CDR1 LNHDA and CDR2 SQIVND (reference sequence). The CDR3 bases are TGTGCCAGTAGTATAGGCCAGGGGGGATCCTACGAGCAGTACTTC. This gives the protein CASSIGQGGSYEQYF.

This clone was recorded a few times. J is TRBJ2-7 and V is TRBV9; TRBD2 matches at 10 bases. The ends lost 3 bases at V and 0 bases at J; junction bases unmatched: 3. Germline CDR1 and CDR2: SGDLS and YYNGEE. The CDR3 spans 15 residues. Here the CDR3 reads CASSASSGSSYEQYF. CDR3 DNA sequence: TGTGCCAGCAGCGCCTCTAGCGGGAGCTCCTACGAGCAGTACTTC.

CDR3 in DNA: TGTGCCAGCAGCTTATTGGGGACTAGCGGGAAGGAGCACTACTACGAGCAGTACTTC. Protein product: CASSLLGTSGKEHYYEQYF. The chain uses TRBV7-9 and TRBJ2-7; 13 bases are shared with TRBD2. The CDR3 is made up of 19 amino acids. Germline-derived CDR1 and CDR2 are SEHNR and FQNEAQ (reference sequence). Trimming took 2 bases from V and 3 from J; bases not matched to a gene: 13.

The rearrangement links TRBV10-1 to TRBJ2-1, with TRBD2 matching 9 bases. The germline V gene has CDR1 WNHNN and CDR2 SYGVQD (reference sequence). With V trimmed by 4 bases and J by 4 bases, 11 bases remained unmatched. The CDR3 runs to 17 residues. The DNA for the CDR3 is TGCGCCAGCAGTGGGATATTTCTAGCGGGGCTTTACAATGAGCAGTTCTTC. It is translated as CASSGIFLAGLYNEQFF.

The chain uses TRBV5-1 and TRBJ1-1; 8 nucleotides agree with TRBD1. CDR3 size: 15 residues. The trim removed 4 bases at V and 5 bases at J, leaving 10 bases unmatched. Germline V CDR1 and CDR2: SGHRS, YFSETQ. The CDR3 region is CASSDDRGRSTEAFF. CDR3 sequence (DNA): TGCGCCAGCAGCGATGACAGGGGACGCTCGACTGAAGCTTTCTTT.